This T cell receptor beta chain emerged from a study of cytomegalovirus exposure and HLA in healthy donors. Study overall: In an earlier analysis, 90 million to 120 million unique TCR beta sequences were found from 150 million to 200 million T cells.

Germline V gene data show CDR1 as LGHNT and CDR2 as FRNRAP. CDR3 length: 13 amino acids. The V end was cut by 1 base, the J end by 5 bases, with 8 bases between. Study-wide points: In an earlier analysis, most TCR beta V segments were productive about 87% or about 30% of the time.

Comments on this clone: Its antigen is not identified.

It was with 60 Vbeta and 13 Jbeta primers that the PCR ran. Sequencing used immunoSEQ multiplex PCR; TCRdb keeps in-frame clones, though not all of them. The table has about 200,000 clones, 70% to 85% seen once. Material: PBMCs. The TCR comes from a man aged 50 to 59 in good health and CMV-seronegative. This rearrangement joins TRBV12-5 to TRBJ1-1, with D unresolved. The CDR3 loop reads CASGLDPRTEAFF. DNA for the CDR3: TGTGCTAGTGGTTTGGATCCGAGGACTGAAGCTTTCTTT.